This passage covers 9 T cell receptor beta chains from one sample sequenced in a study of beta chain features in type 1 diabetes. Overall study findings and caveats: For Type 1 diabetes patients, all four CD4+ subsets carried TCRB CDR3s that were moderately but significantly shorter.

No antigen has been identified for these receptors. Reverse transcription of all isolated RNA meant that expressed TCRB transcripts were sequenced. Sequencing used immunoSEQ multiplex PCR; TCRdb keeps in-frame clones, though not all of them. The repertoire holds about 650,000 clones, around an eighth seen once, with 0.095% to 0.15% in the top ten. Sequencing was done on a sample of naive CD4+ T cells from blood. All receptors derive from a man younger than 45 with type 1 diabetes.

The chain recombines TRBV5-6 with TRBJ2-1; the match to TRBD2 covers 7 bases. The V segment lost 6 bases and the J segment 1 base; nucleotides outside the gene matches: 10. The germline gives CDR1 SGHDT, CDR2 YYEEEE. This CDR3 spans 16 amino acids. The CDR3 protein is CASINPRRGSYNEQFF. CDR3 nucleotide sequence: TGTGCCAGCATCAACCCTCGGCGGGGGTCCTACAATGAGCAGTTCTTC.

The chain joins TRBV29-1 to TRBJ1-3; D unresolved. From germline, CDR1 is SQVTM and CDR2 ANQGSEA. The V and J ends lost 0 bases and 4 bases respectively, with 10 bases between them. The CDR3 is 14 amino acids. Here the CDR3 reads CSVEDQVFGNTIYF. CDR3 DNA sequence: TGCAGCGTTGAAGATCAGGTCTTCGGAAACACCATATATTTT.

The chain carries TRBV6-1 and TRBJ2-3; D is possibly TRBD2 (5 bases). The ends were cut back, 2 bases at V and 2 bases at J, with 8 bases in the middle. The CDR3 contains 14 residues. Germline values: CDR1 MNHNS, CDR2 SASEGT. CDR3 sequence: CASSEIGNTDTQYF. The DNA of the CDR3 is TGTGCCAGCAGTGAAATCGGGAACACAGATACGCAGTATTTT.

The chain has TRBV4-1 and TRBJ2-2; D unresolved. The germline CDR1 and CDR2 sequences are MGHRA and YSYEKL. This CDR3 region has 14 residues. V gave up 3 bases and J gave up 0 bases, with 5 bases separating them. CDR3 sequence reads: CASSHNTNTGELFF. The CDR3 coding sequence is TGCGCCAGCAGCCATAACACGAACACCGGGGAGCTGTTTTTT.

This clone was seen a handful of times. The J gene is TRBJ1-1, the V gene TRBV5-4; D call uncertain. Trimming stripped 4 bases from V and 0 bases from J, with 7 bases between. This CDR3 is built from 13 residues. CDR1 is SGHNT and CDR2 is YYREEE in the germline V gene (reference sequence). The CDR3 bases are TGTGCCAGCAGCGCCGTCATGAACACTGAAGCTTTCTTT. The encoded protein is CASSAVMNTEAFF.

In nucleotides, the CDR3 is TGTGCCAGCAGCTTAGTCGGGGGTCGGAATAGCAATCAGCCCCAGCATTTT. This sequence encodes CASSLVGGRNSNQPQHF. The chain is built from TRBV7-2 and TRBJ1-5, with a weak D call TRBD1 (5 bases). CDR1 is SGHTA and CDR2 is FQGNSA in the germline V gene. The germline V and J ends were trimmed by 1 base and 0 bases, with 13 bases remaining between them. The CDR3 is 17 residues long.

This clone has a handful of counts. V gene TRBV29-1 combines with J gene TRBJ1-2; 9 nucleotides agree with TRBD1. V dropped 7 bases and J dropped 9; count of bases not matched to a gene: 15. CDR3 size: 14 residues. Germline CDR1 and CDR2: SQVTM and ANQGSEA. This chain's CDR3 is CSAKTPGQGRSYTF. CDR3 DNA: TGCAGCGCCAAGACTCCGGGACAGGGCCGTAGCTACACCTTC.

The gene calls are TRBV14 and TRBJ1-1, with D possibly TRBD1 on 5 matching bases. V was cut by 2 bases and J by 4 bases, with 8 bases left in between. The germline V gene has CDR1 SGHDN and CDR2 FVKESK. The CDR3 extends over 13 amino acids. The CDR3 DNA reads as TGTGCCAGCAGCCAACAGGGTTTCACTGAAGCTTTCTTT. Translation: CASSQQGFTEAFF.

This clone was observed a handful of times. CDR3 residues: CASSLAPPTAGTGELFF. CDR3 coding DNA: TGTGCCAGCAGCTTAGCGCCTCCCACCGCTGGCACCGGGGAGCTGTTTTTT. The gene calls are TRBV7-2 and TRBJ2-2; D unresolved. Trimming removed 0 bases from V and 4 bases from J, with 15 bases in between. The CDR3 runs 17 residues. Germline CDR1 reads SGHTA; CDR2 reads FQGNSA.